This T cell receptor (beta chain) was identified in a study of cytomegalovirus exposure and HLA in healthy donors. CDR3 length: 13 amino acids. CDR1 is LNHDA, CDR2 SQIVND, per germline (reference sequence). V lost 7 bases and J lost 8, with 15 bases in between. Notes on this clone: Other DNA sequences in the sample encode the same CDR3.

Both 60 Vbeta primers and 13 Jbeta primers went into the PCR. This table comes from immunoSEQ multiplex PCR, and its TCRdb copy is limited to in-frame clones, with some not included. Among some 130,000 clones listed, about three quarters were seen once. Sequenced material: PBMCs. The clonotype was recovered from a woman aged 30 to 39 in good health and CMV-seropositive. The V and J genes are TRBV19 and TRBJ2-1, with a possible D match to TRBD1 (6 bases). The CDR3, as DNA: TGTGCCAGTATGCAAACAGGGATCCATGAGCAGTTCTTC. It is translated as CASMQTGIHEQFF.